Reported below is one TCR beta chain. Its antigen is unknown. Sequencing used immunoSEQ multiplex PCR; TCRdb keeps in-frame clones, though not all of them. The sample gives around 990,000 clones, around three quarters of which show up once; 0.85% to 1% is in the top ten. This entry is derived from a study of shared clonotypes between healthy human individuals. The study's findings and limits: Rarefaction showed that sequencing of sorted subsets was incomplete (despite large depth). An effect of sequencing depth on clonotype sharing among donors was expected.

CDR1 and CDR2 from the germline V gene are MDHEN and SYDVKM. V lost 4 bases and J lost 8; bases outside the gene matches: 4. The CDR3 contains 12 residues. Sequences were obtained from memory CD4+ T cells from PBMCs. Indicated subset: CD45RA-negative fraction. The sequence was obtained from a young man in good health. Some clones in this sample may be carry-over from other donors' samples. This chain uses TRBV28 with TRBJ1-2; 7 bases map to TRBD1. The CDR3 sequence is CASSYRGRGYTF. The CDR3 DNA follows: TGTGCCAGCAGTTACAGGGGTAGGGGCTACACCTTC.